Included here is one T cell receptor beta chain sequence, with context. The ends were cut back, 8 bases at V and 2 bases at J, with 4 bases in the middle. The CDR3 covers 11 residues. Germline CDR1 MNHEY, CDR2 SVGAGI. The sample belongs to a study of blood T cell repertoires in COVID-19. Overall study context: The study drew acute and convalescent COVID-19 samples from the United States, Italy and Spain. Sample material is recorded as cDNA or gDNA derived from T cells, B-cell-depleted T cells, or PBMCs.

In the study's own analysis: Estimates of nucleated cell counts were drawn from the amplification of reference gene primers. Only in-frame clones appear in the TCRdb table, and some are missing; sequencing was by immunoSEQ multiplex PCR. V, J and clone size are taken as reported in that table, and D and trimming were inferred from the DNA itself. Seen here are over 85,000 clones, nearly 90% observed once, and the top ten hold over 2%. The source of this sequence is a man in his forties or fifties with active COVID-19. This rearrangement joins TRBV6-5 to TRBJ2-1; unclear D gene. The sequenced sample consisted of peripheral blood. The DNA of the CDR3 is TGTGCCAGCTCTACCTACAATGAGCAGTTCTTC. Amino acids: CASSTYNEQFF.